The clone carrying this T cell receptor (beta chain) is medium-sized in the sample. Its antigen remains unknown. The sample is drawn from a study of prognosis after radiotherapy for stage I lung cancer. Study details: Medical inoperability was the status assigned to all non-small cell lung cancer patients.

V lost 3 bases to trimming and J lost 4 bases; unmatched junction nucleotides: 2. Germline lookup yields CDR1 SGHRS and CDR2 YFSETQ. This CDR3 spans 14 amino acids. Study results and caveats: When patients developed distant metastases, their Shannon entropy after stereotactic body radiation therapy was lower. Differential TRBV and TRBJ gene usage was reported between patients with metastases and patients without them. Samples before stereotactic body radiation therapy had more unique TCR clones (median around 10,000 versus 6,900).

Template was genomic DNA; TCR beta CDR3 amplified in two multiplex PCR rounds. Primers were specific to each TRBV and TRBJ gene in first-round PCR. TCRdb analysed the multiplex PCR reads with MiXCR anew, one entry per CDR3 protein. The table includes fewer than 35,000 distinct CDR3 sequences, about 43% detected once. The starting material was PBMCs, obtained before or after stereotactic body radiation therapy (not recorded which). This receptor was obtained from a donor aged 50 or older with non-small cell lung cancer. The chain uses TRBV5-1 and TRBJ2-2, with 8 bases matching TRBD2. As DNA, the CDR3 is TGCGCCAGCAGCTCGAGCGGGGGCACCGGGGAGCTGTTTTTT. This codes for CASSSSGGTGELFF. The whole variable domain, remainder taken from reference TRBV5-1 and TRBJ2-2, is KAGVTQTPRYLIKTRGQQVTLSCSPISGHRSVSWYQQTPGQGLQFLFEYFSETQRNKGNFPGRFSGRQFSNSRSEMNVSTLELGDSALYLCASSSSGGTGELFFGEGSRLTVL.